A single sample gave rise to the 3 T cell receptor beta chains below, sequenced in a study of T cell changes during pregnancy in multiple sclerosis. Profiled with immunoSEQ multiplex PCR; TCRdb holds only in-frame clones, not every one. The sample includes fewer than 45,000 clones, around nine tenths of them seen just once. Source: CD4+ T cells from peripheral blood mononuclear cells, taken in the first trimester of pregnancy. These receptors were taken from a female donor with multiple sclerosis, enrolled in a pregnancy study.

This chain connects TRBV19 to TRBJ2-3, with 7 bases identical to TRBD2. The V and J ends lost 6 bases and 3 bases, in that order; junction bases with no gene match: 3. Germline V CDR1 and CDR2: LNHDA, SQIVND (reference sequence). This CDR3 spans 13 amino acids. The CDR3 DNA reads TGTGCCAGTAGGGGCGGGAGAACAGATACGCAGTATTTT. Its translation is CASRGGRTDTQYF.

This clone was observed once. V is TRBV27 and J is TRBJ1-2, with 7 bases that match TRBD1. The V segment lost 0 bases and the J segment 6 bases; nucleotides outside the gene matches: 1. The CDR3 totals 13 residues. CDR1 and CDR2 (germline): MNHEY, SMNVEV (reference sequence). CDR3 nucleotide sequence: TGTGCCAGCAGTTTATCAGGGGGCGATGGCTACACCTTC. Encoded protein: CASSLSGGDGYTF.

This rearrangement joins TRBV15 to TRBJ2-5; D might be TRBD1 (6 bases). Between the trimmed V and J ends, which lost 5 bases and 4 bases, there was a span of 14 bases. The germline V gene has CDR1 LNHNV and CDR2 YYDKDF (reference sequence). This CDR3 spans 14 amino acids. The CDR3 sequence: CATSSIGGSETQYF. CDR3 nucleotides: TGTGCCACCAGCTCCATAGGGGGATCAGAGACCCAGTACTTC.